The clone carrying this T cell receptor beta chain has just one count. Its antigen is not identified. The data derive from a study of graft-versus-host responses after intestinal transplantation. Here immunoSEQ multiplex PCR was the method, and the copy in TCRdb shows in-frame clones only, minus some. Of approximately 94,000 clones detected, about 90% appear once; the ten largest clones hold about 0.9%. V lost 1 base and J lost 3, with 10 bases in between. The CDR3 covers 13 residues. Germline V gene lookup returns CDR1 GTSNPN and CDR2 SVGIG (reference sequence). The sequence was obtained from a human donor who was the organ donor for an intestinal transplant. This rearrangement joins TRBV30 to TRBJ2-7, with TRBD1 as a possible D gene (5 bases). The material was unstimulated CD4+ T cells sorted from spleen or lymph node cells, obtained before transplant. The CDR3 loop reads CAWSADTDYEQYF. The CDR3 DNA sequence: TGTGCCTGGAGTGCGGACACGGACTACGAGCAGTACTTC.